Included here is one TCR beta chain sequence, with context. This CDR3 contains 11 residues. V lost 10 bases to trimming and J lost 4 bases, with 8 bases between them. The germline V gene has CDR1 ENHRY and CDR2 SYGVKD. Here immunoSEQ multiplex PCR was the method, and the copy in TCRdb shows in-frame clones only, minus some. The sample carries about 240,000 clones, roughly 90% recorded once. This record comes from a study of blood T cell repertoires in COVID-19. The V call is TRBV10-3, the J call TRBJ1-5; possible D gene TRBD1, 5 bases. The sequenced sample consisted of peripheral blood. This sequence was found in a man aged 55 to 70 with acute or convalescent COVID-19. The CDR3 sequence is CATGGNQPQHF. The CDR3 nucleotides are TGTGCCACCGGGGGTAATCAGCCCCAGCATTTT.